Detailed here is one T cell receptor (beta chain). This specimen includes other DNA sequences encoding the same CDR3. Deep-level running was used for the assay. Here immunoSEQ multiplex PCR was the method, and the copy in TCRdb shows in-frame clones only, minus some. The repertoire holds more than 2 million clones, with more than 90% as singletons. The CDR3 has 13 amino acids. V lost 2 bases and J lost 3, with 7 bases in between. The germline CDR1 and CDR2 sequences are ENHRY and SYGVKD. This entry belongs to a study of shared clonotypes between healthy human individuals. The chain has TRBV10-3 and TRBJ1-2; D is uncertain. Sequenced material: naive CD4+ T cells sorted from blood. Specified subset: CD45RA+ positively selected. This receptor was taken from a young man in good health. CDR3 nucleotide sequence: TGTGCCATCAGTGAGAGTGGGGACTATGGCTACACCTTC. Protein product: CAISESGDYGYTF.